The 23 T cell receptor beta chains below were found in one sample sequenced in a study of tumor-infiltrating lymphocytes in oesophageal squamous cell carcinoma. TCRdb re-derived calls from the PCR reads in MiXCR, one entry per CDR3 protein. Seen here are 15,000 to 20,000 distinct CDR3 sequences, around 50% observed once, and the top ten hold about a sixth. Sample: esophageal tumor tissue. The receptor set was obtained from a male donor with esophageal squamous cell carcinoma.

The CDR3 protein is CASSPRDGSSYNEQFF. CDR3 coding DNA: TGTGCCAGCAGCCCCCGGGACGGAAGCTCCTACAATGAGCAGTTCTTC. J is TRBJ2-4 and V is TRBV7-3; D possibly uses TRBD1 or TRBD2 (5 bases each). The J call is uncertain, as TRBJ2-1 better fits the DNA end. Germline assignment: CDR1 SGHTA and CDR2 FQGTGA. The CDR3 totals 16 residues.

This clonotype showed up just a few times. The genes are TRBV7-9 and TRBJ2-3; D perhaps matches TRBD1 (6 bases). This CDR3 comprises 16 residues. From germline, CDR1 is SEHNR and CDR2 FQNEAQ (reference sequence). The ends were cut back, 1 base at V and 1 base at J, with 12 bases in the middle. The CDR3 here is CASSLDFHRGTDTQYF. CDR3 DNA: TGTGCCAGCAGCTTAGACTTTCACAGGGGCACAGATACGCAGTATTTT.

With respect to this clonotype: The conserved phenylalanine or tryptophan is not found at the CDR3 terminus, so this likely reflects a read error. No DNA is shown, since the ends of the CDR3 on it are uncertain; the CDR3 is the one TCRdb lists. The chain recombines TRBV28 with TRBJ2-5; the D call TRBD1 from the table was never checked on the DNA. Germline CDR1 reads MDHEN; CDR2 reads SYDVKM. The CDR3 is 14 residues long, counting both termini. The CDR3 region is CASSPPGFGYTFGS.

In regard to this clonotype: One end of the junction does not line up with germline, which may come from a read error. This rearrangement joins TRBV6-5 to TRBJ2-6, with a weak D call TRBD1 (5 bases). Germline lookup yields CDR1 MNHEY and CDR2 SVGAGI. The CDR3 length is 15 residues. CDR3 coding DNA: TGTGCCAGCAGTGAAGACAACTATGGGGCCAACGTGCTGACTTTC. Translated: CASSEDNYGANVLTF.

The chain combines TRBV10-3 with TRBJ2-5, with D uncertain. The better agreement between TRBJ2-7 and the DNA end casts doubt on the J call. Germline V lookup: CDR1 ENHRY, CDR2 SYGVKD. This CDR3 contains 15 residues. The CDR3 DNA is TGTGCCATCAGTGACCCCGGACGGTCCTCCTACGAGCAGTACTTC. It translates to CAISDPGRSSYEQYF.

On this clonotype itself: At one end the junction does not follow the germline gene, possibly because of a read error. The chain combines TRBV7-2 with TRBJ2-1; D is undetermined. The CDR3 contains 12 residues. From germline, CDR1 is SGHTA and CDR2 FQGNSA. CDR3 sequence: CASSLLVYEQYF. CDR3 bases: TGTGCCAGCAGCCTTCTCGTTTACGAGCAGTACTTT.

The sample holds many counts of this clonotype. This sequence joins TRBV7-6 and TRBJ2-3, with 7 bases matching TRBD2. CDR3 length: 15 amino acids. Germline CDR1 reads SGHVS; CDR2 reads FNYEAQ. The V and J ends lost 0 bases and 5 bases, in that order; junction bases with no gene match: 5. In DNA form, the CDR3 reads TGTGCCAGCAGCTTAGCGGGGACTACCCTAGATACGCAGTATTTT. It is translated as CASSLAGTTLDTQYF.

This clonotype was counted a few times. This chain joins TRBV7-2 and TRBJ2-5; TRBD2 matches at 11 bases. The germline gives CDR1 SGHTA, CDR2 FQGNSA. The CDR3 length is 15 residues. The J segment lost 5 bases and the V segment lost 2 bases, leaving 4 bases of the junction unmatched. The CDR3, as DNA: TGTGCCAGCAGCTTATTGACTAGCGGGAAGGAGACCCAGTACTTC. Its translation is CASSLLTSGKETQYF.

The table lists this clonotype with a count of one. The chain has TRBV29-1 and TRBJ2-6, with a tentative D call TRBD2 (6 bases). The end of the DNA aligns better with TRBJ2-1, so the J call may be wrong. Per germline, CDR1 SQVTM and CDR2 ANQGSEA. The CDR3 spans 12 residues. CDR3 DNA sequence: TGCGGATGTAATAGCGGCTCTTCCCAGCAGTTCTTC. Its translation is CGCNSGSSQQFF.

This clonotype was recorded once. The CDR3 nucleotides are TGTGCCAGCATTGCGACAGGGCACTCTGGAAACACCATATATTTT. This gives the protein CASIATGHSGNTIYF. V and J are TRBV28 and TRBJ1-3; TRBD1 matches 7 bases. This CDR3 spans 15 amino acids. Germline assignment: CDR1 MDHEN and CDR2 SYDVKM. V trimming: 7 bases; J trimming: 0 bases; junction bases outside the gene matches: 6.

The chain recombines TRBV6-1 with TRBJ2-5; TRBD1 might be the D (6 bases). CDR3 length: 14 residues. Germline values: CDR1 MNHNS, CDR2 SASEGT. The ends were cut back, 6 bases at V and 2 bases at J, with 13 bases in the middle. The CDR3 spells CASSWTDGQETQYF. Written as DNA, the CDR3 is TGTGCCAGCAGCTGGACAGATGGGCAAGAGACCCAGTACTTC.

Relative to its sample, this clonotype is medium-sized. V gene TRBV6-1 combines with J gene TRBJ2-7; 11 nucleotides align to TRBD2. V trimming: 7 bases; J trimming: 6 bases; junction bases outside the gene matches: 14. The germline V gene has CDR1 MNHNS and CDR2 SASEGT. CDR3 length: 16 residues. The CDR3 here is CASTGRILAGAGEQYF. DNA of the CDR3: TGTGCCAGCACGGGGAGAATACTAGCGGGAGCTGGCGAGCAGTACTTC.

This clonotype counts as medium-sized. This chain uses TRBV12-3 or TRBV12-4 with TRBJ2-1; possibly TRBD1 or TRBD2 for D (5 bases each). The CDR3 spans 13 residues. The V and J ends lost 7 bases and 6 bases respectively, with 13 bases between them. The DNA for the CDR3 is TGTGCCAGCACCTATAGAGGGGTCAATGAGCAGTTCTTC. This encodes CASTYRGVNEQFF.

This chain joins TRBV7-2 and TRBJ2-4; 13 positions agree with TRBD2. The CDR3 contains 19 residues. V shed 2 bases, J shed 1 base, and the junction held 8 bases outside the gene matches. CDR1 is SGHTA and CDR2 is FQGNSA in the germline V gene. CDR3: CASSLRTSGSGGAKNIQYF. The CDR3 nucleotides read TGTGCCAGCAGCTTAAGGACTAGCGGGAGTGGCGGCGCCAAAAACATTCAGTACTTC.

As concerns this clonotype: This may be a read error, as it is one base from a much larger clone. DNA for the CDR3: TGCGCCAGCAGCACCGGACTAGCGGGAGGGGCCGGGGAGCTGTATTTT. It yields the protein CASSTGLAGGAGELYF. V and J are TRBV5-1 and TRBJ2-3; 15 bases are a match to TRBD2. CDR1 and CDR2 (germline): SGHRS, YFSETQ. Trimming took 4 bases from V and 14 from J; bases not matched to a gene: 14. This CDR3 is built from 16 residues.

V and J are TRBV2 and TRBJ2-3; D is perhaps TRBD1 (6 bases). The J call is in doubt because the DNA end fits TRBJ2-7 better. Germline lookup yields CDR1 SNHLY and CDR2 FYNNEI. The CDR3 covers 15 residues. The CDR3 DNA sequence: TGTGCCAGCAGATCCCTGGACAGTGGGCGCTACGAGCAGTACTTC. This encodes CASRSLDSGRYEQYF.

The rearrangement joins TRBV11-2 to TRBJ2-7, with D possibly TRBD1 on 6 matching bases. Germline CDR1 is SGHAT and CDR2 is FQNNGV. V lost 2 bases and J lost 2, with 13 bases in between. The CDR3 extends over 15 amino acids. CDR3 coding DNA: TGTGCCAGCAGCTTATCACCGGACAGTACCTACGAGCAGTACTTC. Residues: CASSLSPDSTYEQYF.

The chain links TRBV7-8 to TRBJ2-3; D is undetermined. The CDR3 sequence is 16 residues long. Trimming took off 3 bases at V and 0 bases at J, with 13 bases between the two ends. Germline V CDR1 and CDR2: SGHVS, FQNEAQ. CDR3 nucleotide sequence: TGTGCCAGCAGCTTTCTCGGGTATCCTAGCACAGATACGCAGTATTTT. Translated, it gives CASSFLGYPSTDTQYF.

This clonotype was observed at least ten times. The chain links TRBV6-2 or TRBV6-3 to TRBJ2-5; no firm D call. There are 12 residues in the CDR3. Germline CDR1 is MNHEY and CDR2 is SVGEGT. The V end was cut by 2 bases, the J end by 8 bases, with 9 bases between. CDR3 residues: CASSYPGATQYF. CDR3 in DNA: TGTGCCAGCAGTTACCCGGGCGCCACCCAGTACTTC.

This clonotype was seen at least ten times. The rearrangement links TRBV7-2 to TRBJ2-1, with D perhaps TRBD2 (6 bases). V shed 2 bases and J shed 10 bases, with 15 bases lying between them. The V gene's germline CDR1 is SGHTA and CDR2 FQGNSA. This CDR3 has 14 residues. Here the CDR3 DNA reads TGTGCCAGCAGCTTATTTGCGGGAAACTACGAGCAGTTCTTC. Amino acid sequence: CASSLFAGNYEQFF. The variable domain in full, with the rest retrieved from reference TRBV7-2 and TRBJ2-1, is GAGVSQSPSNKVTEKGKDVELRCDPISGHTALYWYRQSLGQGLEFLIYFQGNSAPDKSGLPSDRFSAERTGGSVSTLTIQRTQQEDSAVYLCASSLFAGNYEQFFGPGTRLTVL.

This clonotype has ten or more counts. V gene TRBV12-3 or TRBV12-4 combines with J gene TRBJ2-1; TRBD1 agrees at 7 bases. This CDR3 is 15 amino acids long. V dropped 3 bases and J dropped 2; count of bases not matched to a gene: 4. This chain's CDR3 is CASSFFQGAYNEQFF. The CDR3, as DNA: TGTGCCAGCAGTTTCTTTCAGGGGGCCTACAATGAGCAGTTCTTC.

Of note for this clonotype: This may be a read error: a much more frequent sequence differs by one nucleotide. The chain couples TRBV11-3 to TRBJ2-3; D possibly uses TRBD1 or TRBD2 (5 bases each). Trimming left V 4 bases short and J 14 bases short, with 25 bases between. The germline gives CDR1 SGHNT, CDR2 YENEEA. The CDR3 is made up of 15 amino acids. CDR3 region: CASSSAGGGTGELYF. The CDR3, as DNA: TGTGCCAGCAGCTCCGCCGGTGGGGGAACCGGGGAGCTGTATTTT. Filled out from reference TRBV11-3 and TRBJ2-3, the complete variable domain reads EAGVVQSPRYKIIEKKQPVAFWCNPISGHNTLYWYLQNLGQGPELLIRYENEEAVDDSQLPKDRFSAERLKGVDSTLKIQPAELGDSAVYLCASSSAGGGTGELYFGPGTRLTVL.

The J gene is TRBJ1-1, the V gene TRBV7-9; D remains unclear. V was trimmed by 2 bases and J by 1 base, leaving 8 bases between them. Germline assignment: CDR1 SEHNR and CDR2 FQNEAQ (reference sequence). This CDR3 region has 14 residues. DNA of the CDR3: TGTGCCAGCAGCTTAATTGTAGGGAACACTGAAGCTTTCTTT. It codes for CASSLIVGNTEAFF.